This TCR beta chain appears in the sequencing data of a study of T-cell memory formation after mild COVID-19. Looking at the study overall: TCR clusters showed largely donor specificity.

This CDR3 comprises 13 residues. Per germline, CDR1 SGDLS and CDR2 YYNGEE. Unmatched junction bases numbered 1, after V lost 3 bases and J lost 5 bases. TCRdb reprocessed the 5' RACE reads with MiXCR, giving one entry per CDR3 protein. The sample contains 92,000 or so distinct CDR3 sequences, about 13% of which appear only once. This clonotype showed up just a few times. The antigen is not known. Study-level points and caveats: Clones contracting over day 15 to 85 were CD4/CD8 balanced, with later expanders leaning CD4+. Researchers found some responding clones in pre-infection memory, a sign that cross-reactive memory joined. Second-wave clones reaching peak frequency on day 37 lacked confirmed SARS-CoV-2 specificity.

The sequence was collected from an adult woman who had mild COVID-19 (a few samples of this study predate the infection). Cell type and time point are not known. Sample: PBMCs or a T cell subset sorted from them (not recorded which). The chain recombines TRBV9 with TRBJ2-1; 8 bases fit TRBD2. As DNA, the CDR3 is TGTGCCAGCAGCGCGGGACTAGACAATGAGCAGTTCTTC. Protein: CASSAGLDNEQFF.